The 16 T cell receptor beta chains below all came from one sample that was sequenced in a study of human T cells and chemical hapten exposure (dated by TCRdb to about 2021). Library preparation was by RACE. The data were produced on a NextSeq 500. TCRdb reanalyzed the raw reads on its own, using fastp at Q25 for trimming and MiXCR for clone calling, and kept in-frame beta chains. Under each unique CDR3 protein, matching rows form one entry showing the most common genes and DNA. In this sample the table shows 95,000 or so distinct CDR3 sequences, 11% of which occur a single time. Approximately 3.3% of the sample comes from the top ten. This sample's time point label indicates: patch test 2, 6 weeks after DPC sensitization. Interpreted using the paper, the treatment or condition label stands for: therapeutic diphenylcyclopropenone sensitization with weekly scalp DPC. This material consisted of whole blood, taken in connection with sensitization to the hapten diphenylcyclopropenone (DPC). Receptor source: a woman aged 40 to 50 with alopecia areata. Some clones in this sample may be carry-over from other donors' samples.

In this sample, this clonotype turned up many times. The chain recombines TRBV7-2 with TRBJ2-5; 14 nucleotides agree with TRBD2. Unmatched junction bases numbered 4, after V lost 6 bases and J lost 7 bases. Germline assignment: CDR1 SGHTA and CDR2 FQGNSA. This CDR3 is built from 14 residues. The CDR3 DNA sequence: TGTGCCAGCAGGACTAGCGGGGGGGCGGGGACCCAGTACTTC. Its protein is CASRTSGGAGTQYF.

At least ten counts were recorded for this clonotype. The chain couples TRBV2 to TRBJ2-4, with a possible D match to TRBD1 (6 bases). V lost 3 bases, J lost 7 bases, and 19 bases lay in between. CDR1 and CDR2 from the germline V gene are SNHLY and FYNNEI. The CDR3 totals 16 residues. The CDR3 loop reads CASSEEAGVISNIQYF. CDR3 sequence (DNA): TGTGCCAGCAGTGAGGAAGCAGGGGTTATTTCGAACATTCAGTACTTC.

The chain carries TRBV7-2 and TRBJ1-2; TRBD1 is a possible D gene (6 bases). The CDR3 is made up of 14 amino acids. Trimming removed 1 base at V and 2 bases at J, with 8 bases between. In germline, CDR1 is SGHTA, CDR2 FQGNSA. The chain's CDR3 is CASSLEGENYGYTF. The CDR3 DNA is TGTGCCAGCAGCTTAGAGGGGGAAAACTATGGCTACACCTTC.

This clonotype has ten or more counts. CDR3 bases: TGCGCCAGCAGCCCGGGACTGCGGGGCACCGGGGAGCTGTTTTTT. Amino acid sequence: CASSPGLRGTGELFF. This chain joins TRBV5-1 and TRBJ2-2; a possible D gene is TRBD2 (6 bases). CDR1 and CDR2 (germline): SGHRS, YFSETQ. V gave up 4 bases and J gave up 4 bases, with 14 bases separating them. The CDR3 has 15 amino acids. Variable domain in full (rest from reference TRBV5-1 and TRBJ2-2): KAGVTQTPRYLIKTRGQQVTLSCSPISGHRSVSWYQQTPGQGLQFLFEYFSETQRNKGNFPGRFSGRQFSNSRSEMNVSTLELGDSALYLCASSPGLRGTGELFFGEGSRLTVL.

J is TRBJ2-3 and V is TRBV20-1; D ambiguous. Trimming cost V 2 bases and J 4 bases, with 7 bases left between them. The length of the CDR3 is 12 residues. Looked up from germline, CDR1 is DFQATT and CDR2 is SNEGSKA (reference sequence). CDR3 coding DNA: TGCAGTGCTAGACCAGACTCAGATACGCAGTATTTT. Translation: CSARPDSDTQYF.

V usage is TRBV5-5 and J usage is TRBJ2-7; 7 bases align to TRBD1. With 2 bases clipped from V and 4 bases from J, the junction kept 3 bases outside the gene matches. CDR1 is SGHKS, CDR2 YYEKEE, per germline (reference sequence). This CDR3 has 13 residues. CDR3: CASSFHRGYEQYF. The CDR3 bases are TGTGCCAGCAGCTTTCACAGGGGATACGAGCAGTACTTC.

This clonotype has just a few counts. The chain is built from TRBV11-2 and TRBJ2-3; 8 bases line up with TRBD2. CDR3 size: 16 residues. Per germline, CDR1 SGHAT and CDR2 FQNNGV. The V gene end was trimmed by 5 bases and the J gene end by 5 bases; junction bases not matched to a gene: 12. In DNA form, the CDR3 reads TGTGCCAGCAGCCTCCGTAGCGGGAACGGAGTAGATACGCAGTATTTT. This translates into CASSLRSGNGVDTQYF.

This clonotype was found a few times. The CDR3 is CSVEPLANYEQFF. CDR3 nucleotide sequence: TGCAGCGTTGAACCTCTAGCGAACTATGAGCAGTTCTTC. V usage is TRBV29-1 and J usage is TRBJ2-1; a weak D match, TRBD2 (6 bases). Trimming pared 2 bases from V and 8 bases from J, leaving 13 bases between. The germline CDR1 and CDR2 sequences are SQVTM and ANQGSEA. The CDR3 covers 13 residues.

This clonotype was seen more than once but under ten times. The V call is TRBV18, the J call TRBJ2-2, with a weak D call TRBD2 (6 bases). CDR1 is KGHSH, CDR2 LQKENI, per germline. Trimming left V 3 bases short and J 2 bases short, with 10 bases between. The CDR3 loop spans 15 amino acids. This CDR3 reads CASSPQGGNTGELFF. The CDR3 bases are TGTGCCAGCTCACCGCAGGGAGGAAACACCGGGGAGCTGTTTTTT.

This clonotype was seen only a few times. CDR3 nucleotides: TGTGCCAGCAGTCTCGGGACGGGAGGGCTAAAGCATTTT. This sequence encodes CASSLGTGGLKHF. The chain is built from TRBV6-2 or TRBV6-3 and TRBJ1-5; D possibly corresponds to TRBD1 (5 bases). V was shortened by 5 bases and J by 14 bases, with 19 bases between the two germline ends. Germline CDR1 MNHEY, CDR2 SVGEGT. This CDR3 comprises 13 residues.

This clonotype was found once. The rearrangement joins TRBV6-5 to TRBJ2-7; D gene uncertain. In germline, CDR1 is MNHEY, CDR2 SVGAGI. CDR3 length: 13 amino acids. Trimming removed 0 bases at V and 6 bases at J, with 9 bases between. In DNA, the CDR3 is TGTGCCAGCAGTTACTCGAGACGCAGCGAGCAGTACTTC. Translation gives CASSYSRRSEQYF.

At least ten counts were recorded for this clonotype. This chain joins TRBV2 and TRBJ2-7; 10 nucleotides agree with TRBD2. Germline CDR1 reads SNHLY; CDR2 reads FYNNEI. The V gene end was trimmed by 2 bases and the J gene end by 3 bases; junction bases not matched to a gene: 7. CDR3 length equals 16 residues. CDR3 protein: CASSEKRTSGFYEQYF. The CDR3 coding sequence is TGTGCCAGCAGTGAAAAGAGGACTAGCGGATTCTACGAGCAGTACTTC.

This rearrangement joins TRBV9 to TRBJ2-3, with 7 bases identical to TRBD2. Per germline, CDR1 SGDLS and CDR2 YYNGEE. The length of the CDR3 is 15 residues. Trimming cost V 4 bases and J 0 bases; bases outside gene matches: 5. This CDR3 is CASSFGGRSTDTQYF. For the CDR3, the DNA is TGTGCCAGCAGCTTCGGGGGGAGGAGCACAGATACGCAGTATTTT.

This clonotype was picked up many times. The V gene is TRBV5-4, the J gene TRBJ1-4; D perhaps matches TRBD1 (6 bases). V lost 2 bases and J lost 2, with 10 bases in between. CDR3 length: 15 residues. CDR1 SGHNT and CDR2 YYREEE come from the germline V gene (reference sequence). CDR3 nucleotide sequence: TGTGCCAGCAGCTTTGACAGGCGCACTAATGAAAAACTGTTTTTT. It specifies CASSFDRRTNEKLFF.

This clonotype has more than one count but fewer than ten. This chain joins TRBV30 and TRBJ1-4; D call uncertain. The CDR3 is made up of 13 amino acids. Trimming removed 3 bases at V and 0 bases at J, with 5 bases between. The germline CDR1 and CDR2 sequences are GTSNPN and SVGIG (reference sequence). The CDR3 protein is CAWSGATNEKLFF. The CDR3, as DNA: TGTGCCTGGAGCGGCGCAACTAATGAAAAACTGTTTTTT.

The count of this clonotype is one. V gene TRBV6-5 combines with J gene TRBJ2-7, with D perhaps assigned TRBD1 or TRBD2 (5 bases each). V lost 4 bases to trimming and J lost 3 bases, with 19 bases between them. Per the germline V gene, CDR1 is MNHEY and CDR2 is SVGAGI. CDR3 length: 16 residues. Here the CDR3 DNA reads TGTGCCAGCAGTTCCCGGGGCAGTCCGGGGAACTACGAGCAGTACTTC. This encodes CASSSRGSPGNYEQYF.